This TCR beta chain stems from a study of vaccination and CD4 T cells after COVID-19. Turning to the study itself: With about ten mild cases and one severe, convalescent patients were SARS-CoV-2 positive by nasal swab PCR. Convalescent persons amounted to six males plus four females, two of whom were Hispanic. Post-vaccine sample collection happened at a median of approximately 74 days after dose two, ranging 14 to 241.

CDR1 and CDR2 (germline): MDHEN, SYDVKM. V shed 0 bases and J 5 bases; nucleotides not matched to a gene: 5. There are 16 residues in the CDR3. Before Alpha, Beta and Delta appeared in the US, convalescents tested positive (March–late 2020). From the PCR reads, TCRdb called clonotypes with MiXCR, one entry per CDR3 protein. The sample gives just over 20,000 distinct CDR3 sequences, 58% of which show up once; approximately 1.1% is in the top ten. The gene calls are TRBV28 and TRBJ2-3, with 10 bases identical to TRBD2. This TCR was recovered from a human donor who had recovered from COVID-19. Source: CD4+ T cells from blood, taken before SARS-CoV-2 vaccination. The CDR3 DNA reads TGTGCCAGCAGTTTATGGGTAGCGGGAGGCATAGATACGCAGTATTTT. Translation: CASSLWVAGGIDTQYF.